These 27 T cell receptor beta chains were all obtained from the same sample, sequenced in a study of post-analysis software for immune sequencing data. No antigen is known for these receptors. Unique molecular identifiers tagged the TCR beta cDNA libraries. MiXCR, applied by TCRdb to the PCR reads, yields one record per CDR3 protein. The table has 450,000 or so distinct CDR3 sequences, roughly 45% seen once. Study results and caveats: TRBV5-6, TRBV5-1 and TRBV20-1 belonged to a set of about five TRBV segments that were more frequent in patients than controls.

Sequenced material: blood. These receptors were collected from a girl aged 10-17 years with multiple sclerosis.

The chain carries TRBV5-1 and TRBJ2-4; D not resolved. The J call is doubtful: the DNA matches TRBJ2-7 better. Germline assignment: CDR1 SGHRS and CDR2 YFSETQ. The CDR3 is 14 amino acids. The CDR3 reads CASSLGKGTYEQYF. The CDR3 DNA follows: TGCGCCAGCAGCTTGGGAAAGGGTACCTACGAGCAGTACTTC.

This clonotype was recorded a few times. The V gene is TRBV29-1, the J gene TRBJ1-2; the D is unclear. CDR3 length equals 14 residues. V shed 5 bases and J shed 0 bases, with 13 bases lying between them. The germline V gene encodes CDR1 SQVTM and CDR2 ANQGSEA. As DNA, the CDR3 is TGCAGCGTTTCAGCACTTTCGCCTAACTATGGCTACACCTTC. Translated: CSVSALSPNYGYTF. The variable domain in full, completed from reference TRBV29-1 and TRBJ1-2, reads SAVISQKPSRDICQRGTSLTIQCQVDSQVTMMFWYRQQPGQSLTLIATANQGSEATYESGFVIDKFPISRPNLTFSTLTVSNMSPEDSSIYLCSVSALSPNYGYTFGSGTRLTVV.

The rearrangement uses TRBV6-2 or TRBV6-3 and TRBJ1-2, with 8 bases that match TRBD1. This CDR3 is built from 14 residues. V was pared by 6 bases and J by 7 bases, with 10 bases of the junction left unmatched. Germline-derived CDR1 and CDR2 are MNHEY and SVGEGT. The CDR3 reads CASSTWTGYGGYTF. DNA for the CDR3: TGTGCCAGCAGCACCTGGACAGGGTACGGTGGCTACACCTTC.

The chain combines TRBV4-3 with TRBJ1-4; D is uncertain. V lost 5 bases and J lost 8, with 15 bases in between. Per the germline V gene, CDR1 is LGHNA and CDR2 is YSLEER. CDR3 length equals 14 residues. This CDR3 reads CASSISSYREKLFF. The CDR3 nucleotides are TGCGCCAGCAGCATAAGTTCCTACCGGGAAAAACTGTTTTTT.

This clonotype was seen only a few times. This chain joins TRBV29-1 and TRBJ2-5; D remains ambiguous. The V gene lost 2 bases and the J gene lost 5 bases, with 15 bases spanning the gap. The germline gives CDR1 SQVTM, CDR2 ANQGSEA. This CDR3 region has 14 residues. The CDR3 coding sequence is TGCAGCGTTGAACCGATCAGAAAGTCGGAGACCCAGTACTTC. This gives the protein CSVEPIRKSETQYF.

This clonotype was counted a few times. This CDR3 reads CSAFSGPAYNEQFF. DNA for the CDR3: TGCAGTGCTTTCAGCGGGCCTGCCTACAATGAGCAGTTCTTC. The rearrangement uses TRBV20-1 and TRBJ2-1; TRBD2 is a possible D gene (6 bases). The V end lost 5 bases, the J end lost 2 bases, and 13 bases lay between the germline ends. Germline loops: CDR1 DFQATT, CDR2 SNEGSKA (reference sequence). The length of the CDR3 is 14 residues.

The chain carries TRBV10-3 and TRBJ1-1; tentatively, D is TRBD1 (6 bases). V was pared by 7 bases and J by 5 bases, with 14 bases between. This CDR3 comprises 13 residues. Germline lookup yields CDR1 ENHRY and CDR2 SYGVKD. In nucleotides, the CDR3 is TGTGCCATCACTCCGGGACAAATGACTGAAGCTTTCTTT. Its translation: CAITPGQMTEAFF.

This chain joins TRBV3-1 and TRBJ2-7, with a tentative D call TRBD2 (5 bases). The CDR3 is made up of 17 amino acids. CDR1 is LGHDT and CDR2 is YNNKEL in the germline V gene (reference sequence). Trimming cost V 2 bases and J 2 bases, with 19 bases left between them. This CDR3 is CASSQQVSTGFTYEQYF. CDR3 nucleotides: TGTGCCAGCAGCCAACAGGTTAGCACGGGATTTACCTACGAGCAGTACTTC.

The chain links TRBV13 to TRBJ2-6, with D hard to call. V lost 6 bases to trimming and J lost 0 bases, with 9 bases between them. The CDR3 sequence is 15 residues long. Germline V gene sequence: CDR1 PRHDT, CDR2 FYEKMQ (reference sequence). CDR3 nucleotides: TGTGCCAGCAGTCCTTACACCTCTGGGGCCAACGTCCTGACTTTC. This codes for CASSPYTSGANVLTF.

The V gene is TRBV12-3 or TRBV12-4, the J gene TRBJ2-7, with TRBD1 identical over 7 bases. The CDR3 runs to 14 residues. Trimming took 6 bases from V and 2 from J; bases not matched to a gene: 7. The CDR3 DNA sequence: TGTGCCAGCAGGGTCACAGGGGAAACCTACGAGCAGTACTTC. Protein sequence: CASRVTGETYEQYF.

In this sample, this clonotype turned up once. The chain recombines TRBV12-3 or TRBV12-4 with TRBJ2-1, with 11 bases fitting TRBD2. The CDR3 contains 13 residues. Trimming removed 6 bases from V and 8 bases from J; junction bases left unmatched: 3. The CDR3: CASRLAGVYEQFF. CDR3 nucleotides: TGTGCCAGCAGACTAGCGGGAGTATATGAGCAGTTCTTC.

This clonotype was picked up a small number of times. CDR3 bases: TGCGCCAGCAGCCAGGGGACTAGCCTCTCCTACAATGAGCAGTTCTTC. This sequence encodes CASSQGTSLSYNEQFF. The chain joins TRBV4-1 to TRBJ2-1; 9 bases match TRBD2. V lost 3 bases, J lost 0 bases, and 3 bases stayed unmatched. The CDR3 runs 16 residues. From germline, CDR1 is MGHRA and CDR2 YSYEKL.

This clonotype appeared a few times. The chain recombines TRBV5-1 with TRBJ2-5, with 13 bases that match TRBD2. Trimming removed 3 bases from V and 5 bases from J; junction bases left unmatched: 7. This CDR3 region has 16 residues. Germline CDR1 SGHRS, CDR2 YFSETQ. CDR3 sequence: CASSSWTSGGRETQYF. For the CDR3, the DNA is TGCGCCAGCAGCTCTTGGACTAGCGGGGGACGGGAGACCCAGTACTTC.

The chain recombines TRBV3-1 with TRBJ2-7; 9 nucleotides line up with TRBD2. The germline V gene encodes CDR1 LGHDT and CDR2 YNNKEL (reference sequence). With V trimmed by 3 bases and J by 1 base, 7 bases remained unmatched. The CDR3 covers 16 residues. CDR3 in amino acids: CASSHTRLAVSYEQYF. DNA of the CDR3: TGTGCCAGCAGCCACACTAGACTAGCGGTTTCCTACGAGCAGTACTTC.

The table lists this clonotype with a few counts. The chain links TRBV25-1 to TRBJ2-7; TRBD2 is a possible D gene (7 bases). The germline V gene encodes CDR1 MGHDK and CDR2 SYGVNS. The CDR3 runs to 13 residues. Trimming cost V 3 bases and J 4 bases, with 10 bases left between them. DNA of the CDR3: TGTGCCAGCAGTGACGGGGGGCAATACGAGCAGTACTTC. Translating it yields CASSDGGQYEQYF.

Only a few counts were recorded for this clonotype. The V call is TRBV6-1, the J call TRBJ2-7; a weak D match, TRBD2 (6 bases). The CDR3 loop spans 12 amino acids. CDR1 MNHNS and CDR2 SASEGT come from the germline V gene. Trimming pared 3 bases from V and 4 bases from J, leaving 7 bases between. Written as DNA, the CDR3 is TGTGCCAGCAGTGAGGAGGGGTACGAGCAGTACTTC. Protein product: CASSEEGYEQYF.

V is TRBV28 and J is TRBJ2-1; D is possibly TRBD1 (6 bases). This CDR3 spans 18 amino acids. The V end lost 6 bases, the J end lost 3 bases, and 24 bases lay between the germline ends. Per germline, CDR1 MDHEN and CDR2 SYDVKM. This CDR3 reads CASSPGGSIAASYNEQFF. In DNA, the CDR3 is TGTGCCAGCAGCCCTGGGGGCTCCATCGCGGCTAGCTACAATGAGCAGTTCTTC. The complete variable domain, with remaining parts taken from reference TRBV28 and TRBJ2-1, reads DVKVTQSSRYLVKRTGEKVFLECVQDMDHENMFWYRQDPGLGLRLIYFSYDVKMKEKGDIPEGYSVSREKKERFSLILESASTNQTSMYLCASSPGGSIAASYNEQFFGPGTRLTVL.

The CDR3 region is CASSPVGVQETQYF. DNA for the CDR3: TGCGCCAGCAGTCCCGTGGGGGTACAAGAGACCCAGTACTTC. The chain combines TRBV5-1 with TRBJ2-5, with D possibly being TRBD1 or TRBD2 (5 bases each). The CDR3 runs 14 residues. Trimming cost V 5 bases and J 2 bases, with 13 bases left between them. The germline gives CDR1 SGHRS, CDR2 YFSETQ.

The chain joins TRBV20-1 to TRBJ2-5; D possibly corresponds to TRBD2 (5 bases). From germline, CDR1 is DFQATT and CDR2 SNEGSKA (reference sequence). This CDR3 is 15 amino acids long. The V end was cut by 1 base, the J end by 3 bases, with 15 bases between. The CDR3 is CSARALDWGEETQYF. The CDR3 nucleotides read TGCAGTGCTAGAGCTTTGGACTGGGGAGAAGAGACCCAGTACTTC.

This chain uses TRBV15 with TRBJ2-4, with 12 positions matching TRBD2. V trimming: 3 bases; J trimming: 0 bases; junction bases outside the gene matches: 9. There are 19 residues in the CDR3. Germline values: CDR1 LNHNV, CDR2 YYDKDF (reference sequence). For the CDR3, the DNA is TGTGCCACCAGCAGGAATCTAGCGGGAGGGGAGCTAGCCAAAAACATTCAGTACTTC. Residues: CATSRNLAGGELAKNIQYF.

The genes are TRBV2 and TRBJ2-1; 11 nucleotides match TRBD2. The CDR3 runs to 16 residues. V was pared by 6 bases and J by 4 bases, with 8 bases of the junction left unmatched. Germline values: CDR1 SNHLY, CDR2 FYNNEI. This CDR3 reads CASREQTSGVYNEQFF. CDR3 in DNA: TGTGCCAGCAGGGAACAGACTAGCGGGGTTTACAATGAGCAGTTCTTC. The variable domain in full, with the rest retrieved from reference TRBV2 and TRBJ2-1, is EPEVTQTPSHQVTQMGQEVILRCVPISNHLYFYWYRQILGQKVEFLVSFYNNEISEKSEIFDDQFSVERPDGSNFTLKIRSTKLEDSAMYFCASREQTSGVYNEQFFGPGTRLTVL.

J is TRBJ2-1 and V is TRBV15; D uncertain. Deletions cut 0 bases from V and 0 bases from J, with 15 bases between. This CDR3 region has 18 residues. Germline CDR1 and CDR2: LNHNV and YYDKDF (reference sequence). Here the CDR3 DNA reads TGTGCCACCAGCAGAGATTCCCCCAGGACCGACTCCTACAATGAGCAGTTCTTC. Translated: CATSRDSPRTDSYNEQFF. The whole variable domain, filled in from reference TRBV15 and TRBJ2-1, reads DAMVIQNPRYQVTQFGKPVTLSCSQTLNHNVMYWYQQKSSQAPKLLFHYYDKDFNNEADTPDNFQSRRPNTSFCFLDIRSPGLGDTAMYLCATSRDSPRTDSYNEQFFGPGTRLTVL.

This chain connects TRBV20-1 to TRBJ2-5; 8 bases are a match to TRBD2. The CDR3 has 15 amino acids. V dropped 0 bases and J dropped 5; count of bases not matched to a gene: 8. Germline CDR1 reads DFQATT; CDR2 reads SNEGSKA (reference sequence). The CDR3 here is CSARDLGLAGETQYF. The CDR3 DNA follows: TGCAGTGCTAGAGATCTCGGACTAGCAGGCGAGACCCAGTACTTC.

The chain recombines TRBV29-1 with TRBJ1-2; no clear D gene. The CDR3 has 11 amino acids. Per germline, CDR1 SQVTM and CDR2 ANQGSEA. This CDR3 reads CSSGNSGGYTF. CDR3 nucleotides: TGCAGTTCGGGGAACTCGGGTGGCTACACCTTC.

In the case of this clonotype: This may arise from a read error, as a much more abundant clone is one base away. The rearrangement joins TRBV29-1 to TRBJ2-1; TRBD2 matches 8 bases. CDR1 and CDR2 (germline): SQVTM, ANQGSEA. The CDR3 consists of 14 residues. The CDR3 DNA reads TGCAGCGTTGGTACTAGCGGCTCCTACAATGGGCAGTTCTTC. It yields the protein CSVGTSGSYNGQFF.

The table lists this clonotype with a count of one. The CDR3 protein is CASSPRSRGLKDGYTF. CDR3 in DNA: TGTGCCAGCAGCCCCCGGTCTAGGGGGTTAAAGGACGGCTACACCTTC. The gene calls are TRBV9 and TRBJ1-2; a weak D match, TRBD1 (6 bases). V was shortened by 4 bases and J by 8 bases, with 24 bases between the two germline ends. CDR3 length: 16 amino acids. Germline CDR1 reads SGDLS; CDR2 reads YYNGEE.

This clonotype turned up a few times. The chain combines TRBV13 with TRBJ1-1; D unresolved. Germline V gene data show CDR1 as PRHDT and CDR2 as FYEKMQ (reference sequence). The length of the CDR3 is 17 residues. V dropped 4 bases and J dropped 5 bases, with 23 bases sitting between them. The DNA of the CDR3 is TGTGCCAGCAGCTCAATTACCAGACTGAGAATGGGGACTGAAGCTTTCTTT. Protein: CASSSITRLRMGTEAFF.